Each of the 20 T cell receptor beta chains below was sequenced from the same sample in a study of blood T cell repertoires in COVID-19. Assay used: immunoSEQ multiplex PCR; TCRdb lists only in-frame clones, some missing. The profile covers tens of thousands of clones, with 80% to 90% appearing a single time and 9.5% to 15% taken by the ten largest. The specimen was peripheral blood. The receptors originated from a human donor with active COVID-19. The donor label of this sample is uncertain.

A few counts support this clone. The J gene is TRBJ2-7, the V gene TRBV5-5; possibly TRBD1 for D (5 bases). The CDR3 loop spans 14 amino acids. Between the trimmed V and J ends, which lost 5 bases and 2 bases, there was a span of 14 bases. CDR1 SGHKS and CDR2 YYEKEE come from the germline V gene (reference sequence). Here the CDR3 DNA reads TGTGCCAGCAGTTTGACAGCATCAACCTACGAGCAGTACTTC. Protein product: CASSLTASTYEQYF.

V is TRBV5-1 and J is TRBJ1-4, with D tentatively TRBD1 (6 bases). CDR1 SGHRS and CDR2 YFSETQ come from the germline V gene. V was clipped by 4 bases and J by 4 bases, with 11 bases between them. This CDR3 is built from 14 residues. The CDR3 sequence: CASSLGTINEKLFF. CDR3 coding DNA: TGCGCCAGCAGCCTCGGGACAATTAATGAAAAACTGTTTTTT. Variable domain in full (rest from reference TRBV5-1 and TRBJ1-4): KAGVTQTPRYLIKTRGQQVTLSCSPISGHRSVSWYQQTPGQGLQFLFEYFSETQRNKGNFPGRFSGRQFSNSRSEMNVSTLELGDSALYLCASSLGTINEKLFFGSGTQLSVL.

As DNA, the CDR3 is TGTGCCAGCAGTGAAGGTGGGACAGGGATCTACGAGCAGTACTTC. Translation: CASSEGGTGIYEQYF. The J gene is TRBJ2-7, the V gene TRBV6-1; 9 bases are shared with TRBD1. Germline values: CDR1 MNHNS, CDR2 SASEGT. The CDR3 runs 15 residues. Trimming took 1 base from V and 3 from J; bases not matched to a gene: 4.

The chain links TRBV6-5 to TRBJ1-5, with D perhaps matching TRBD1 (6 bases). The V gene lost 3 bases and the J gene lost 9 bases, with 12 bases spanning the gap. The CDR3 loop spans 13 amino acids. Germline V lookup: CDR1 MNHEY, CDR2 SVGAGI. CDR3 protein: CASSYTGKSPQHF. CDR3 DNA: TGTGCCAGCAGTTATACAGGGAAGTCGCCCCAGCATTTT.

This chain links TRBV6-1 with TRBJ1-3; D is ambiguous. Trimming removed 3 bases at V and 0 bases at J, with 9 bases between. The CDR3 has 15 amino acids. From germline, CDR1 is MNHNS and CDR2 SASEGT. CDR3 region: CASSESPGSGNTIYF. CDR3 DNA sequence: TGTGCCAGCAGTGAGTCTCCCGGCTCTGGAAACACCATATATTTT.

The chain couples TRBV11-2 to TRBJ1-2; D might be TRBD1 (6 bases). The CDR3 runs to 16 residues. Trimming took 5 bases from V and 2 from J, leaving 18 bases between them. Per the germline V gene, CDR1 is SGHAT and CDR2 is FQNNGV. The chain's CDR3 is CASSALSRGANYGYTF. The CDR3 nucleotides are TGTGCCAGCAGCGCCCTGTCGCGGGGGGCCAACTATGGCTACACCTTC.

The genes are TRBV24-1 and TRBJ2-1; weak D call: TRBD1 (5 bases). V was shortened by 7 bases and J by 9 bases, with 18 bases between the two germline ends. Germline V gives CDR1 KGHDR, CDR2 SFDVKD. This CDR3 spans 14 amino acids. CDR3 loop: CATSDSYLVGEQFF. CDR3 bases: TGTGCCACCAGCGACAGTTACCTCGTGGGTGAGCAGTTCTTC.

The V and J genes are TRBV3-1 (or the pseudogene TRBV3-2) and TRBJ2-7, with D possibly being TRBD2 (6 bases). CDR1 is LGHDT and CDR2 is YNNKEL in the germline V gene (reference sequence). V lost 3 bases and J lost 6, with 21 bases in between. This CDR3 region has 16 residues. This chain's CDR3 is CASSHLAGGKGREQYF. CDR3 nucleotide sequence: TGTGCCAGCAGCCACCTGGCCGGGGGTAAGGGGCGCGAGCAGTACTTC.

The chain joins TRBV5-4 to TRBJ2-1, with a weak D call TRBD2 (6 bases). Trimming stripped 1 base from V and 2 bases from J, with 10 bases between. In germline, CDR1 is SGHNT, CDR2 YYREEE (reference sequence). The CDR3 runs 15 residues. The CDR3 here is CASSLKRVTYNEQFF. CDR3 DNA: TGTGCCAGCAGCTTGAAGCGGGTCACCTACAATGAGCAGTTCTTC. The full variable domain, completed using reference TRBV5-4 and TRBJ2-1, is ETGVTQSPTHLIKTRGQQVTLRCSSQSGHNTVSWYQQALGQGPQFIFQYYREEENGRGNFPPRFSGLQFPNYSSELNVNALELDDSALYLCASSLKRVTYNEQFFGPGTRLTVL.

The J gene is TRBJ1-5, the V gene TRBV5-5; D is unclear. The germline CDR1 and CDR2 sequences are SGHKS and YYEKEE (reference sequence). Trimming shortened V by 1 base and J by 0 bases, and 17 bases separated the two germline ends. This CDR3 has 18 residues. CDR3 DNA: TGTGCCAGCAGCTTGTTAAGAATTGGAGAGACTAGCAATCAGCCCCAGCATTTT. Amino acid sequence: CASSLLRIGETSNQPQHF.

The rearrangement joins TRBV27 to TRBJ2-1; 10 positions match TRBD2. V trimming: 7 bases; J trimming: 3 bases; junction bases outside the gene matches: 3. CDR1 and CDR2 (germline): MNHEY, SMNVEV (reference sequence). The CDR3 covers 14 residues. The CDR3 DNA reads as TGTGCCAGCACCCGGACTAGCGGCTACAATGAGCAGTTCTTC. Translating gives CASTRTSGYNEQFF.

The rearrangement uses TRBV7-3 and TRBJ2-1; a possible D gene is TRBD1 (6 bases). Per germline, CDR1 SGHTA and CDR2 FQGTGA. V shed 5 bases and J shed 4 bases, with 9 bases lying between them. The CDR3 loop spans 13 amino acids. The CDR3 DNA reads as TGTGCCAGCAGCCGGACAGATTACAATGAGCAGTTCTTC. Translating gives CASSRTDYNEQFF.

The chain joins TRBV9 to TRBJ2-3; TRBD2 agrees at 11 bases. From germline, CDR1 is SGDLS and CDR2 YYNGEE. With V trimmed by 4 bases and J by 0 bases, 4 bases remained unmatched. This CDR3 has 16 residues. As DNA, the CDR3 is TGTGCCAGCAGCCGAGCTAGCGGGGGGAGCACAGATACGCAGTATTTT. It specifies CASSRASGGSTDTQYF. The variable domain in full, completed from reference TRBV9 and TRBJ2-3, reads DSGVTQTPKHLITATGQRVTLRCSPRSGDLSVYWYQQSLDQGLQFLIQYYNGEERAKGNILERFSAQQFPDLHSELNLSSLELGDSALYFCASSRASGGSTDTQYFGPGTRLTVL.

This clone was detected a few times. This rearrangement joins TRBV2 to TRBJ1-6, with 7 positions matching TRBD1. Germline V gene data show CDR1 as SNHLY and CDR2 as FYNNEI. The CDR3 runs to 15 residues. After removal of 5 bases from V and 9 bases from J, the junction contained 10 bases not matched to a gene. CDR3 sequence (DNA): TGTGCCAGCAGTACAGAAGGGACAGTGGGTTCACCCCTCCACTTT. This encodes CASSTEGTVGSPLHF.

In this sample, this clone turned up a few times. The chain carries TRBV4-3 and TRBJ2-2; D ambiguous. The CDR3 covers 15 residues. Germline lookup yields CDR1 LGHNA and CDR2 YSLEER. Trimming took off 0 bases at V and 1 base at J, with 6 bases between the two ends. For the CDR3, the DNA is TGCGCCAGCAGCCAAGATCCAGGGAACACCGGGGAGCTGTTTTTT. Protein sequence: CASSQDPGNTGELFF.

The chain uses TRBV7-9 and TRBJ2-7; 10 bases line up with TRBD1. The CDR3 runs 16 residues. Trimming at V came to 5 bases and at J to 3 bases, leaving 10 bases not matched to a gene. Per the germline V gene, CDR1 is SEHNR and CDR2 is FQNEAQ (reference sequence). The chain's CDR3 is CASSASGTGDGYEQYF. The CDR3, as DNA: TGTGCCAGCAGCGCCTCCGGGACAGGGGATGGCTACGAGCAGTACTTC. The full variable domain, rest sourced from reference TRBV7-9 and TRBJ2-7, is DTGVSQNPRHKITKRGQNVTFRCDPISEHNRLYWYRQTLGQGPEFLTYFQNEAQLEKSRLLSDRFSAERPKGSFSTLEIQRTEQGDSAMYLCASSASGTGDGYEQYFGPGTRLTVT.

V gene TRBV6-5 combines with J gene TRBJ2-6, with D perhaps matching TRBD1 (5 bases). Per germline, CDR1 MNHEY and CDR2 SVGAGI. The V end lost 2 bases, the J end lost 0 bases, and 5 bases lay between the germline ends. CDR3 length: 15 residues. The CDR3 sequence is CASSYQGSGANVLTF. The CDR3 coding sequence is TGTGCCAGCAGTTACCAGGGCTCTGGGGCCAACGTCCTGACTTTC.

The V and J genes are TRBV2 and TRBJ2-5; 7 nucleotides line up with TRBD2. The germline V gene has CDR1 SNHLY and CDR2 FYNNEI. With V trimmed by 3 bases and J by 5 bases, 6 bases remained unmatched. The length of the CDR3 is 14 residues. The CDR3 loop is CASSESSGLETQYF. The DNA of the CDR3 is TGTGCCAGCAGTGAGTCTAGCGGCCTGGAGACCCAGTACTTC.

The chain joins TRBV24-1 to TRBJ2-5; 10 nucleotides align to TRBD1. CDR3 length equals 15 residues. The V gene end was trimmed by 3 bases and the J gene end by 3 bases; junction bases not matched to a gene: 3. Germline CDR1 KGHDR, CDR2 SFDVKD. The CDR3 nucleotides are TGTGCCACCAGTGATGGGACAGGGGCGGAAGAGACCCAGTACTTC. It specifies CATSDGTGAEETQYF.

The chain combines TRBV19 with TRBJ1-5, with TRBD1 matching over 9 bases. The length of the CDR3 is 16 residues. V was clipped by 3 bases and J by 7 bases; unmatched bases: 10. Germline-derived CDR1 and CDR2 are LNHDA and SQIVND (reference sequence). DNA of the CDR3: TGTGCCAGTAGTATGGGGTCGGGGACAGGGCTACAGCCCCAGCATTTT. As protein: CASSMGSGTGLQPQHF. The full variable domain, with the rest looked up from reference TRBV19 and TRBJ1-5, is DGGITQSPKYLFRKEGQNVTLSCEQNLNHDAMYWYRQDPGQGLRLIYYSQIVNDFQKGDIAEGYSVSREKKESFPLTVTSAQKNPTAFYLCASSMGSGTGLQPQHFGDGTRLSIL.